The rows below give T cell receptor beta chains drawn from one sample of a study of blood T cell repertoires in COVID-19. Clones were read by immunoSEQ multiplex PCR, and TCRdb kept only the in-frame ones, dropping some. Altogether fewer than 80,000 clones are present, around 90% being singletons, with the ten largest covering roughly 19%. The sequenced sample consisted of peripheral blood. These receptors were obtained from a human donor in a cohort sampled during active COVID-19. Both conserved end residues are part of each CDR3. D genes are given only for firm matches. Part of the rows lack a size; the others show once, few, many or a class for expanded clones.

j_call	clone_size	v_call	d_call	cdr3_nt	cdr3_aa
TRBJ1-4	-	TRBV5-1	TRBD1	TGCGCCAGCAGCTTGGACCCTATCGGACAGGGTTATGAAAAACTGTTTTTT	CASSLDPIGQGYEKLFF
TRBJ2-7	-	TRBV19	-	TGTGCCAGTAGACACGGGACACGATACGAGCAGTACTTC	CASRHGTRYEQYF
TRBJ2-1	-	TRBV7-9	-	TGTGCCAGCAGCTTAAGGGGCAATGAGCAGTTCTTC	CASSLRGNEQFF
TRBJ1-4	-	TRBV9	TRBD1	TGTGCCAGCAGCGTGGGACAGGGGGCAACTAATGAAAAACTGTTTTTT	CASSVGQGATNEKLFF
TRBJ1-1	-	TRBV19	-	TGTGCCAGTAGTATAGTGACTCTGAGTGAAGCTTTCTTT	CASSIVTLSEAFF
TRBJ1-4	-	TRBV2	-	TGTGCCAGCAGTGCCCGCCGGGGGGTTAATGAAAAACTGTTTTTT	CASSARRGVNEKLFF
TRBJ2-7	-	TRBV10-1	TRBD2	TGCGCCAGTACCCATGGGGGGGTACATGAAAGGGGCTACGAGCAGTACTTC	CASTHGGVHERGYEQYF
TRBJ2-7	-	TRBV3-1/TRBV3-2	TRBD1	TGTGCCAGCAGCCAATTGATAGGGGGCCACTACGAGCAGTACTTC	CASSQLIGGHYEQYF
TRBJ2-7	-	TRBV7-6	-	TGTGCCAGCAGCATAGGAACTACTTTAGCTAGCGAGCAGTACTTC	CASSIGTTLASEQYF
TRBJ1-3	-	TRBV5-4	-	TGTGCCAGCAGCCTGGCAGGGTTCTTTGGAAACACCATATATTTT	CASSLAGFFGNTIYF
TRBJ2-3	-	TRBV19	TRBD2	TGTGCCAGTAGTTCCGGACTAGCGCGGTTGCATCAGTATTTT	CASSSGLARLHQYF
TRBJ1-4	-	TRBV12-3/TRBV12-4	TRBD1	TGTGCCAGCAGTTCTGGACAGGGAGAAAAACTGTTTTTT	CASSSGQGEKLFF
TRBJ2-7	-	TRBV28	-	TGTGCCAGCAGTCGGACAGAACCTTACGAGCAGTACTTC	CASSRTEPYEQYF
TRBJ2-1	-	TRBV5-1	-	TGCGCCAGCAGCTTGGGCCGATCTAGAGTCAGTTACAATGAGCAGTTCTTC	CASSLGRSRVSYNEQFF
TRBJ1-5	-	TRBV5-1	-	TGCGCCAGCAGCTTGTCGAGAAATCAGCCCCAGCATTTT	CASSLSRNQPQHF
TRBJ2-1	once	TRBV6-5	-	TGTGCCAGCAGTTACCGGCGCGGAAGCTCCTACAATGAGCAGTTCTTC	CASSYRRGSSYNEQFF
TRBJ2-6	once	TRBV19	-	TGTGCCAGTAGTATTTATGCAGCGTGGAGCTCTGGGGCCAACGTCCTGACTTTC	CASSIYAAWSSGANVLTF
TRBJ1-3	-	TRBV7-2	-	TGTGCCAGCAGCTTACGGGGTTCTACCTCTGGAAACACCATATATTTT	CASSLRGSTSGNTIYF
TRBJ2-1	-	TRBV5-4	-	TGTGCCAGCAGCTTAAGGACAGCAAACAATGAGCAGTTCTTC	CASSLRTANNEQFF
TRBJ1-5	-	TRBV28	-	TGTGCCAGCAGCACGCCGAGAGGTGCGGGCAATCAGCCCCAGCATTTT	CASSTPRGAGNQPQHF
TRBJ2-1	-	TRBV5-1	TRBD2	TGCGCCAGCAGCTTGCTGGCTAGCGGGTCCACCAATGAGCAGTTCTTC	CASSLLASGSTNEQFF
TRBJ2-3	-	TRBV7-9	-	TGTGCCAGCAGCCAATCGATGGGGACCAGGGGGGCAGATACGCAGTATTTT	CASSQSMGTRGADTQYF
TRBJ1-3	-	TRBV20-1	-	TGCAGTGCTTACTCTGGAAACACCATATATTTT	CSAYSGNTIYF
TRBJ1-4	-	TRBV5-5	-	TGTGCCAGCAGCCCCGGGAGGGTAGACATTGGTGAAAAACTGTTTTTT	CASSPGRVDIGEKLFF
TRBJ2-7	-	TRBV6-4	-	TGTGCCAGCAGCAGGACTGTAAGCCACGAGCAGTACTTC	CASSRTVSHEQYF
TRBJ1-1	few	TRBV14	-	TGTGCCAGCAGCCCCAGGGCGGACACTGAAGCTTTCTTT	CASSPRADTEAFF
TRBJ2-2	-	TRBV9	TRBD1	TGTGCCAGCAGCGTAGGACAGGGGGCTGGCGGGGAGCTGTTTTTT	CASSVGQGAGGELFF